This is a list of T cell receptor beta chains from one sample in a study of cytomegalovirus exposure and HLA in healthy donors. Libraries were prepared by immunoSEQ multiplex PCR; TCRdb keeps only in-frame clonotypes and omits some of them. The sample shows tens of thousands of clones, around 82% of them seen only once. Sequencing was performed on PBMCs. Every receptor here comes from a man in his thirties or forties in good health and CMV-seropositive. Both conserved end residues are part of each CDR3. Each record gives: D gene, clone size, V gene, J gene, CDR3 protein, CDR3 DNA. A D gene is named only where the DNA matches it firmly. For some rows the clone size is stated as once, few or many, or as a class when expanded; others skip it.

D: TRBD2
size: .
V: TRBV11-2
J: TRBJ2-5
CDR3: CASSLAGGVRGETQYF
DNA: TGTGCCAGCAGCTTAGCGGGAGGGGTGAGGGGCGAGACCCAGTACTTC

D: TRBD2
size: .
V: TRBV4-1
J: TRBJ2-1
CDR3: CASSQDTASGNEQFF
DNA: TGCGCCAGCAGCCAAGATACCGCTAGCGGAAATGAGCAGTTCTTC

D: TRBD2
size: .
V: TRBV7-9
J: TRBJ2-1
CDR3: CASSPRTSGSNEQFF
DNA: TGTGCCAGCAGCCCCCGGACTAGCGGGAGCAATGAGCAGTTCTTC

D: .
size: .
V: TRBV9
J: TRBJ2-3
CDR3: CASSWGEERDTQYF
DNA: TGTGCCAGCAGCTGGGGGGAGGAACGGGATACGCAGTATTTT

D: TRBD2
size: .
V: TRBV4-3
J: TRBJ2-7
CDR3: CASSQAASGRYEQYF
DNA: TGCGCCAGCAGCCAAGCGGCTAGCGGGCGCTACGAGCAGTACTTC

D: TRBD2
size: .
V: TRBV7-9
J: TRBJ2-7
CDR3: CASSFSGSHEQYF
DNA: TGTGCCAGCAGCTTTAGCGGGAGCCACGAGCAGTACTTC

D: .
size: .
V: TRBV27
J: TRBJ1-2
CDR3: CASSPLGQREPYGYTF
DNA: TGTGCCAGCAGTCCCCTTGGACAGAGAGAACCCTATGGCTACACCTTC

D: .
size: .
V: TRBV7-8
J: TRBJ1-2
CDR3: CASSLGLSYGYTF
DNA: TGTGCCAGCAGCTTGGGGCTTAGCTATGGCTACACCTTC

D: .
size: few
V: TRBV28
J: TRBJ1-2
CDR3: CASNPAGKNYGYTF
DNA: TGTGCCAGCAACCCCGCGGGGAAAAACTATGGCTACACCTTC

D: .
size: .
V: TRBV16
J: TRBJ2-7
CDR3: CASSPTGGSYEQYF
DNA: TGTGCCAGCAGCCCGACAGGAGGCTCCTACGAGCAGTACTTC

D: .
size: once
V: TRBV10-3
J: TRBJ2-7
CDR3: CAISEVDGTYEQYF
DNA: TGTGCCATCAGTGAAGTCGACGGGACCTACGAGCAGTACTTC

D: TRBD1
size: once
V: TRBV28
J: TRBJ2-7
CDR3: CASSYRGTGPQGEQYF
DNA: TGTGCCAGCAGCTATCGGGGGACAGGCCCTCAGGGCGAGCAGTACTTC

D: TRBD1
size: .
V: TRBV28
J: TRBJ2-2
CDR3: CASSLEGQGSGGELFF
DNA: TGTGCCAGCAGTTTAGAGGGACAGGGGTCGGGCGGGGAGCTGTTTTTT

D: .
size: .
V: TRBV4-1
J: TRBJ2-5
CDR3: CASSRQEVGRDLGGTQYF
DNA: TGCGCCAGCAGCCGACAAGAGGTAGGACGGGACCTAGGGGGGACCCAGTACTTC

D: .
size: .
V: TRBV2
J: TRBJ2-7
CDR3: CASSEGEVGLISHEQYF
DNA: TGTGCCAGCAGTGAAGGGGAGGTGGGACTGATATCTCACGAGCAGTACTTC

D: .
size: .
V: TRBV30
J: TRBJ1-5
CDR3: CAWSAGLEQPQHF
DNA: TGTGCCTGGAGTGCGGGTCTGGAGCAGCCCCAGCATTTT

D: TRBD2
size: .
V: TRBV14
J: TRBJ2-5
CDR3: CASSQDRAGLRQETQYF
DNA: TGTGCCAGCAGCCAAGATCGAGCGGGACTTCGGCAGGAGACCCAGTACTTC

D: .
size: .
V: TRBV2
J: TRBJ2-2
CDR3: CASSGVQEVNTGELFF
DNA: TGTGCCAGCAGTGGAGTCCAGGAGGTGAACACCGGGGAGCTGTTTTTT

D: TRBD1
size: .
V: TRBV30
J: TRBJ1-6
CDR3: CAWRRDRGLSPLHF
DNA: TGTGCCTGGAGAAGGGACAGGGGGCTTTCACCCCTCCACTTT

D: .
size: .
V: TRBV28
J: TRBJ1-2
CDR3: CASSLSGRSDGYTF
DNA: TGTGCCAGCAGTTTATCCGGGAGGAGCGACGGCTACACCTTC

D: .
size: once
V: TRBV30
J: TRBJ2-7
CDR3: CAWSGQASYEQYF
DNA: TGTGCCTGGAGTGGGCAGGCAAGCTACGAGCAGTACTTC

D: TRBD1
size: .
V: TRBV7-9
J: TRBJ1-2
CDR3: CASSDRGGYGYTF
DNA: TGTGCCAGCAGCGACAGGGGAGGCTATGGCTACACCTTC

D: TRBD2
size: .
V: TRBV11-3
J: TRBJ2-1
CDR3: CASSGEGSYNEQFF
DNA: TGTGCCAGCAGCGGGGAGGGCTCCTACAATGAGCAGTTCTTC

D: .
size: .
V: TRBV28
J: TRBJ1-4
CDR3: CASTSPGRVNEKLFF
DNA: TGTGCCAGCACCTCCCCCGGCAGGGTTAATGAAAAACTGTTTTTT

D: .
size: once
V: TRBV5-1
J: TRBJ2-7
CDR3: CASSLTGTRRAYEQYF
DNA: TGCGCCAGCAGCTTAACCGGGACACGCCGCGCCTACGAGCAGTACTTC

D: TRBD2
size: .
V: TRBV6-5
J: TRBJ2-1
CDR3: CASRWTSGSYNEQFF
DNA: TGTGCCAGCAGATGGACTAGCGGATCCTACAATGAGCAGTTCTTC

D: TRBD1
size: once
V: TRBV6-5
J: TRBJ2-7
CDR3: CASSYWGQGAFEQYF
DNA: TGTGCCAGCAGTTACTGGGGACAGGGGGCTTTCGAGCAGTACTTC

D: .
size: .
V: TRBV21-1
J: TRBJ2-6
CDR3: CATTSNSGANVLTF
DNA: TGTGCCACCACAAGTAACTCTGGGGCCAACGTCCTGACTTTC

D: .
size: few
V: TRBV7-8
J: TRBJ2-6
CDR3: CASSSFSGANVLTF
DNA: TGTGCCAGCAGCTCTTTCTCTGGGGCCAACGTCCTGACTTTC

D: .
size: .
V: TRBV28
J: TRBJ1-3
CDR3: CASSSAMADSGNTIYF
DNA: TGTGCCAGCAGTTCCGCCATGGCGGACTCTGGAAACACCATATATTTT

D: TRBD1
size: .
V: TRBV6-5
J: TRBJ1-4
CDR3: CASSWGQINEKLFF
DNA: TGTGCCAGCAGTTGGGGACAGATTAATGAAAAACTGTTTTTT

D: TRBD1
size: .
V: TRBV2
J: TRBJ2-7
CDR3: CASRKGQGAFYEQYF
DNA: TGTGCCAGCAGGAAGGGACAGGGGGCCTTCTACGAGCAGTACTTC